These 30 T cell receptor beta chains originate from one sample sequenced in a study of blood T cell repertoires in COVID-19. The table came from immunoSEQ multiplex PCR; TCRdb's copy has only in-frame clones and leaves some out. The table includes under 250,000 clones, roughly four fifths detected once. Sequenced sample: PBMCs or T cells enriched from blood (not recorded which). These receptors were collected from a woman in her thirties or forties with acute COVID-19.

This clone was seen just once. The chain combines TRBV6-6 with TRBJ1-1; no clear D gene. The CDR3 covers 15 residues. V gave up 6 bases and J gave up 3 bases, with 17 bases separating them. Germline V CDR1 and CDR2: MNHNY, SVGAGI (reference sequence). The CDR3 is CASSPDPRLHTEAFF. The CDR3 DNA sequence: TGTGCCAGCAGCCCCGACCCCAGGCTACACACTGAAGCTTTCTTT.

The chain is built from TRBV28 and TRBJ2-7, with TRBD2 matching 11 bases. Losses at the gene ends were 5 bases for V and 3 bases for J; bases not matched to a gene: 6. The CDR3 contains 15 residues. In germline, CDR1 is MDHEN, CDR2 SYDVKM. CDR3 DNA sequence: TGTGCCAGCAGTCCAACTACTAGCGGGAGCTACGAGCAGTACTTC. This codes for CASSPTTSGSYEQYF.

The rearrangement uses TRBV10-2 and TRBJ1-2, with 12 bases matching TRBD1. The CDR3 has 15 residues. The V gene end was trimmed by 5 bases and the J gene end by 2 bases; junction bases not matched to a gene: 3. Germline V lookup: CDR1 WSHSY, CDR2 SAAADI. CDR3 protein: CASSFGTGGNYGYTF. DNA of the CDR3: TGCGCCAGCAGTTTCGGGACAGGGGGCAACTATGGCTACACCTTC.

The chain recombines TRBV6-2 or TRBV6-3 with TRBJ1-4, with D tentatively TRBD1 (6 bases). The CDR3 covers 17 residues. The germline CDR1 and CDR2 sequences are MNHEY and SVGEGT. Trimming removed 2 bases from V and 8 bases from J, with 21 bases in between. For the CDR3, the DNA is TGTGCCAGCAGTTACGAGTGGACAGCCCCTACCCGCGAAAAACTGTTTTTT. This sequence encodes CASSYEWTAPTREKLFF.

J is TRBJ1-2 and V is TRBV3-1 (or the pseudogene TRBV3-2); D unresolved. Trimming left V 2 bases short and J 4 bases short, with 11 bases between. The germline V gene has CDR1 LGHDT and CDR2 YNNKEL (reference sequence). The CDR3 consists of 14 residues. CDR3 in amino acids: CASSQPGRGYGYTF. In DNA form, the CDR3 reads TGTGCCAGCAGCCAACCGGGGAGAGGCTATGGCTACACCTTC.

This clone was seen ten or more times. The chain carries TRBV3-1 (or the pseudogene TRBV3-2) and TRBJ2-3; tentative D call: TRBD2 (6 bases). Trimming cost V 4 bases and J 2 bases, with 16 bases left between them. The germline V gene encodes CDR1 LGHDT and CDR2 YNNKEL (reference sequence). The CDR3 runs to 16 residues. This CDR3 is CASSRSGSVHTDTQYF. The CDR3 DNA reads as TGTGCCAGCAGCCGGTCCGGGAGCGTTCACACAGATACGCAGTATTTT.

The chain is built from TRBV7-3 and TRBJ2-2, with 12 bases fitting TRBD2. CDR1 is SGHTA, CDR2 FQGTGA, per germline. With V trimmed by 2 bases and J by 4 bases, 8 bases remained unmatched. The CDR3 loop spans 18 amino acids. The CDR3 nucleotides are TGTGCCAGCAGCTTATCCCCGGGACTAGCGGGTCCCACCGGGGAGCTGTTTTTT. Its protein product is CASSLSPGLAGPTGELFF. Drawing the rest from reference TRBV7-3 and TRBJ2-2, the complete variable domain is GAGVSQTPSNKVTEKGKYVELRCDPISGHTALYWYRQSLGQGPEFLIYFQGTGAADDSGLPNDRFFAVRPEGSVSTLKIQRTERGDSAVYLCASSLSPGLAGPTGELFFGEGSRLTVL.

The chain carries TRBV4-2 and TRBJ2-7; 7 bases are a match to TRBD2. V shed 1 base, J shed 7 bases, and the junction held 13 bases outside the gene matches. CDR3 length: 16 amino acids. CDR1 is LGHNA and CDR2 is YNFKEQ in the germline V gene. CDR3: CASSQAGGSPFEEQYF. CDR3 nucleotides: TGTGCCAGCAGCCAAGCGGGCGGGAGTCCTTTCGAGGAGCAGTACTTC.

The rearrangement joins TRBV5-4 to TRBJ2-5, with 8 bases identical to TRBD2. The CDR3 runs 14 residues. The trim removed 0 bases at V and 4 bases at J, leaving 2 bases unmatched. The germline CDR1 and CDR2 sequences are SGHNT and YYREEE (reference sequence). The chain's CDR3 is CASSLAGGPETQYF. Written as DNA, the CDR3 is TGTGCCAGCAGCTTGGCGGGGGGGCCAGAGACCCAGTACTTC.

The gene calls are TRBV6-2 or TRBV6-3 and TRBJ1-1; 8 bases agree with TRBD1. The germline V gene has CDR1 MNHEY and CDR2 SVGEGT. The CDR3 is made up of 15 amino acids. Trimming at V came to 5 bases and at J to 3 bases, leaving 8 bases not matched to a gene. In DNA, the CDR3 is TGTGCCAGCAGTGACGCGACAGGGGAAGACACTGAAGCTTTCTTT. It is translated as CASSDATGEDTEAFF.

The CDR3 coding sequence is TGTGCCATCAGCGCTGGGACTAGCGGGGGTTCCTACGAGCAGTACTTC. It yields the protein CAISAGTSGGSYEQYF. The chain is built from TRBV10-3 and TRBJ2-7, with 14 bases fitting TRBD2. The CDR3 is 16 residues long. Looked up from germline, CDR1 is ENHRY and CDR2 is SYGVKD. Trimming took 6 bases from V and 1 from J; bases not matched to a gene: 5.

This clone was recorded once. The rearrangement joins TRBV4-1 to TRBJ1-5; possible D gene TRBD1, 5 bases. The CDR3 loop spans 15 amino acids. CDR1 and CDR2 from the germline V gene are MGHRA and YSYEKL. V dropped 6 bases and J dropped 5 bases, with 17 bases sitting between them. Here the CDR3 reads CASSSPGLDYQPQHF. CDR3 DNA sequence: TGCGCCAGCAGTTCACCGGGACTGGACTATCAGCCCCAGCATTTT.

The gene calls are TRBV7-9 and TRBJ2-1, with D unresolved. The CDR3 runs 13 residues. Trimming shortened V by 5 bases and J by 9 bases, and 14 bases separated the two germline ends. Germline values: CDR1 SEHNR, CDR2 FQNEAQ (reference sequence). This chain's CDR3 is CASSPIPQSEQFF. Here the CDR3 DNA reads TGTGCCAGCAGCCCAATCCCACAGAGTGAGCAGTTCTTC.

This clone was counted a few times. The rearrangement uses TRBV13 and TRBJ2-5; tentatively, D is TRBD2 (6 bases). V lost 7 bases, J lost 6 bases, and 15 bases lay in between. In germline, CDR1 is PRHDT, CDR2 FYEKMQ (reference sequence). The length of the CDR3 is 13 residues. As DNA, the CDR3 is TGTGCCAGCACCAAGACTAGGACCCAGACCCAGTACTTC. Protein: CASTKTRTQTQYF.

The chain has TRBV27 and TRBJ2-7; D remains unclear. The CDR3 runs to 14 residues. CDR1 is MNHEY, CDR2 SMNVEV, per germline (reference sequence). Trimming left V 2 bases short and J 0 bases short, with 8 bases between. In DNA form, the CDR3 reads TGTGCCAGCAGTTTAAGCCGGAGCTCCTACGAGCAGTACTTC. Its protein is CASSLSRSSYEQYF.

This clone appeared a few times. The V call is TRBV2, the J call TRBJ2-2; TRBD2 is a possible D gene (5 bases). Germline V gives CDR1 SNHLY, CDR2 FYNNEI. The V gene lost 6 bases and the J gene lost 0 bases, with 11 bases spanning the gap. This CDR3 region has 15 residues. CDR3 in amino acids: CASRGGGANTGELFF. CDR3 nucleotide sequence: TGTGCCAGCAGAGGAGGCGGAGCGAACACCGGGGAGCTGTTTTTT.

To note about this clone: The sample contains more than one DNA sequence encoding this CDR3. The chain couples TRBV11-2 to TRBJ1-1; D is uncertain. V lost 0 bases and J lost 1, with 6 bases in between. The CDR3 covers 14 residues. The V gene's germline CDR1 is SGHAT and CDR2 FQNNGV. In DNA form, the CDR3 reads TGTGCCAGCAGCTTAGAATTTCGGAACACTGAAGCTTTCTTT. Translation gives CASSLEFRNTEAFF.

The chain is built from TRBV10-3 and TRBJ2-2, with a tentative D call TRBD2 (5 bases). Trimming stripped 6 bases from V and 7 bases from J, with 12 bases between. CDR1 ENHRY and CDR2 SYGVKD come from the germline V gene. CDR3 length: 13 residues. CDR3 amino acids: CAISPTGSGELFF. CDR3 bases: TGTGCCATCAGCCCCACGGGGAGCGGGGAGCTGTTTTTT.

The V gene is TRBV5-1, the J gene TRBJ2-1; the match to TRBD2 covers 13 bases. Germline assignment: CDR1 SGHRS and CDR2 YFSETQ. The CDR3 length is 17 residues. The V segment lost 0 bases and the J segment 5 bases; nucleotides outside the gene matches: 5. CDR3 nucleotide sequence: TGCGCCAGCAGCTTGGCTCCGGGACTAGCGGGACACAATGAGCAGTTCTTC. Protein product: CASSLAPGLAGHNEQFF.

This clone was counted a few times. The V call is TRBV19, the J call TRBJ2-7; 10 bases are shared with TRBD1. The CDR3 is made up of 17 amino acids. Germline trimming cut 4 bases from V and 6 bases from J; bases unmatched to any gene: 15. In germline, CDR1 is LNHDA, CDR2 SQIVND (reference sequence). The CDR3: CASSTDDRGQGPIEQYF. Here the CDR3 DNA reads TGTGCCAGTAGTACCGATGACAGGGGGCAGGGACCCATCGAGCAGTACTTC.

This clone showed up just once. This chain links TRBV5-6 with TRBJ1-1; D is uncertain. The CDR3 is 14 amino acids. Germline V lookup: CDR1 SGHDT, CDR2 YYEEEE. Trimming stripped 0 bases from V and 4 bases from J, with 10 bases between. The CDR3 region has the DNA TGTGCCAGCAGCTTGGACAGACCCCGCACTGAAGCTTTCTTT. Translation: CASSLDRPRTEAFF.

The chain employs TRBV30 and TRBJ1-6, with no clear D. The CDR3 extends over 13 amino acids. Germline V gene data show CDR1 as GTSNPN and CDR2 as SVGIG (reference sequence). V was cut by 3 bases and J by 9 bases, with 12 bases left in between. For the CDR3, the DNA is TGTGCCTGGAGGCTCACGTGGAGTTCACCCCTCCACTTT. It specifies CAWRLTWSSPLHF.

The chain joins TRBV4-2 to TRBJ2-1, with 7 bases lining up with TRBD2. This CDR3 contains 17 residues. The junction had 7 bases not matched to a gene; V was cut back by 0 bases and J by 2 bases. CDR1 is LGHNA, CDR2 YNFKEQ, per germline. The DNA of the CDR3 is TGTGCCAGCAGCCAAGAAACCAGCGGGGTCACCTACAATGAGCAGTTCTTC. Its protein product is CASSQETSGVTYNEQFF.

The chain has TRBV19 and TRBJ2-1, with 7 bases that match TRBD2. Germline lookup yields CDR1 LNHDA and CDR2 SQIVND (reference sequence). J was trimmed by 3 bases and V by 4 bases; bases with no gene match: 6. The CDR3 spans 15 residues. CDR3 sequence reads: CASSKAGVDYNEQFF. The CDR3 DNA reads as TGTGCCAGTAGTAAGGCGGGAGTGGACTACAATGAGCAGTTCTTC.

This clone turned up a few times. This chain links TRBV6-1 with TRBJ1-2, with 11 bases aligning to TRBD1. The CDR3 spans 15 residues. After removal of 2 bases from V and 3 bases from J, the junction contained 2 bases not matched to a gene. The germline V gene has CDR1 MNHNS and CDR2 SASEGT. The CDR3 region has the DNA TGTGCCAGCAGTGAACTGGGACAGGGGGACTATGGCTACACCTTC. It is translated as CASSELGQGDYGYTF.

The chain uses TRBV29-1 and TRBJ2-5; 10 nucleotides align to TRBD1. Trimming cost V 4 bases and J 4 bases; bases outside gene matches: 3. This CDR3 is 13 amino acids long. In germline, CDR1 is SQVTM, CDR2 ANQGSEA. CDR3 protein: CSVGQGAGETQYF. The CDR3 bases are TGCAGCGTTGGACAGGGGGCTGGAGAGACCCAGTACTTC. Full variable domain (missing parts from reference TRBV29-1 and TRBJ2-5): SAVISQKPSRDICQRGTSLTIQCQVDSQVTMMFWYRQQPGQSLTLIATANQGSEATYESGFVIDKFPISRPNLTFSTLTVSNMSPEDSSIYLCSVGQGAGETQYFGPGTRLLVL.

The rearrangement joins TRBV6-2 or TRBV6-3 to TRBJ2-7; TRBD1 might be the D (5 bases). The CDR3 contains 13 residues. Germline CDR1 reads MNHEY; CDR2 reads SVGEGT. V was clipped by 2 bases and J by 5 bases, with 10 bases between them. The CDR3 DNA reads TGTGCCAGCAGTTACACCAGGGCCCACGAGCAGTACTTC. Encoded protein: CASSYTRAHEQYF.

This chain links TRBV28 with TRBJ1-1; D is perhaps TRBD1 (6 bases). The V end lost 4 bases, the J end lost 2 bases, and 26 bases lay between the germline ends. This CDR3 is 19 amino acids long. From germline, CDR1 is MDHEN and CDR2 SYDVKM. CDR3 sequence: CASSSYTLRIRGQNTEAFF. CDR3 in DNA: TGTGCCAGCAGTTCTTATACTCTACGAATAAGGGGACAAAACACTGAAGCTTTCTTT. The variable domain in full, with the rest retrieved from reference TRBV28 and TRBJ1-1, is DVKVTQSSRYLVKRTGEKVFLECVQDMDHENMFWYRQDPGLGLRLIYFSYDVKMKEKGDIPEGYSVSREKKERFSLILESASTNQTSMYLCASSSYTLRIRGQNTEAFFGQGTRLTVV.

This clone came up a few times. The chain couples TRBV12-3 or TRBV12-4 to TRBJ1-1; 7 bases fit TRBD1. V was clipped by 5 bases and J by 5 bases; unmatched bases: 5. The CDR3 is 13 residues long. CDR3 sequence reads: CASSTTGRTEAFF. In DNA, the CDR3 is TGTGCCAGCAGTACGACAGGGAGAACTGAAGCTTTCTTT.

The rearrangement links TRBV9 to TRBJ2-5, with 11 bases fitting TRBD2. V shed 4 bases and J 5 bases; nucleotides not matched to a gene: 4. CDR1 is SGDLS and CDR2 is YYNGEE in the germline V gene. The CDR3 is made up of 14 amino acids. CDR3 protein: CASSPGTSGETQYF. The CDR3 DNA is TGTGCCAGCAGCCCCGGGACTAGCGGCGAGACCCAGTACTTC.